The T cell receptor beta chain under discussion was sequenced for a study of OX40 agonist ivuxolimab in advanced cancers. Turning to the study itself: Having had anti-PD-1, anti-PD-L1 or anti-CTLA-4 therapy before was allowed, and more than 35% had some. There were three patients with partial responses, one having hepatocellular carcinoma and two cutaneous melanoma. Findings and caveats of the study: Certain nonresponding patients likewise had low normalized T-cell clonal expansion.

Using immunoSEQ multiplex PCR, the repertoire was profiled, and TCRdb retains in-frame clones only, with some absent. The sample gives 75,000 to 100,000 clones, about nine tenths of which show up once; 0.25% to 0.4% is in the top ten. In regard to this clone: Its specificity is not known.

The receptor was derived from an adult with an advanced solid tumor such as melanoma, head and neck, liver or kidney cancer. The sequencing used CD4+ or CD8+ T cells sorted from blood, collected in a trial of the OX40 agonist ivuxolimab.

The CDR3 bases are TGTGCCAGCAGCTTAGACCCTGGACAGGGCTACACTGAAGCTTTCTTT. Residues: CASSLDPGQGYTEAFF. The chain couples TRBV7-9 to TRBJ1-1, with 8 bases lining up with TRBD1. The CDR3 is 16 amino acids. In germline, CDR1 is SEHNR, CDR2 FQNEAQ (reference sequence). V shed 1 base, J shed 3 bases, and the junction held 7 bases outside the gene matches.